The 20 T cell receptor beta chains in this list originate from one sample, sequenced in a study of human T cells and chemical hapten exposure. Specified time point: pre-sensitization, week 0. Treatment specified: therapeutic diphenylcyclopropenone sensitization with weekly scalp DPC. Each CDR3 protein is one row after TCRdb ran MiXCR on the RACE reads. The sample contains fewer than 60,000 distinct CDR3 sequences, roughly 10% of which appear only once. Sequencing used whole blood, obtained in connection with sensitization to the hapten diphenylcyclopropenone (DPC). All receptors derive from a woman in her thirties or forties with alopecia areata. Some clones in this sample may be carry-over from other donors' samples.

This clonotype was counted between two and nine times. The chain uses TRBV20-1 and TRBJ2-1, with D perhaps TRBD2 (6 bases). The germline CDR1 and CDR2 sequences are DFQATT and SNEGSKA (reference sequence). The CDR3 contains 15 residues. Trimming removed 1 base at V and 7 bases at J, with 17 bases between. CDR3 in amino acids: CSARGLGGALNEQFF. The CDR3 coding sequence is TGCAGTGCTAGAGGGCTGGGGGGAGCATTGAATGAGCAGTTCTTC.

The CDR3 is CASSLGTGAYEQYF. Here the CDR3 DNA reads TGTGCCAGCAGCCTGGGGACAGGCGCCTACGAGCAGTACTTC. The chain carries TRBV7-2 and TRBJ2-7, with 8 bases lining up with TRBD1. Germline V gives CDR1 SGHTA, CDR2 FQGNSA. V lost 5 bases and J lost 2; bases outside the gene matches: 5. There are 14 residues in the CDR3.

The V and J genes are TRBV20-1 and TRBJ2-3; D is uncertain. The V end was cut by 3 bases, the J end by 2 bases, with 9 bases between. The germline V gene has CDR1 DFQATT and CDR2 SNEGSKA (reference sequence). The CDR3 sequence is 13 residues long. The CDR3 nucleotides are TGCAGTGCTAGGGTGCGGCTCACAGATACGCAGTATTTT. Translating it yields CSARVRLTDTQYF.

This clonotype was picked up many times. The V call is TRBV14, the J call TRBJ2-7, with D tentatively TRBD2 (6 bases). This CDR3 contains 14 residues. Germline V gene data show CDR1 as SGHDN and CDR2 as FVKESK. V was trimmed by 5 bases and J by 2 bases, leaving 13 bases between them. The CDR3 loop is CASSEGGPPYEQYF. In DNA, the CDR3 is TGTGCCAGCAGCGAAGGAGGGCCCCCCTACGAGCAGTACTTC.

This clonotype was counted between two and nine times. This chain joins TRBV2 and TRBJ2-7; D could derive from TRBD1 or TRBD2 (6 bases each). Deletions cut 2 bases from V and 4 bases from J, with 12 bases between. The CDR3 length is 14 residues. Germline values: CDR1 SNHLY, CDR2 FYNNEI. CDR3 loop: CASSESGARYEQYF. Written as DNA, the CDR3 is TGTGCCAGCAGTGAATCGGGGGCGAGGTACGAGCAGTACTTC.

This clonotype came up once. The V call is TRBV28, the J call TRBJ1-6; D uncertain. Germline CDR1 and CDR2: MDHEN and SYDVKM. The length of the CDR3 is 15 residues. Trimming removed 3 bases from V and 7 bases from J, with 13 bases in between. CDR3 loop: CASSFYRPINSPLHF. The CDR3 bases are TGTGCCAGCAGTTTTTATCGGCCGATCAATTCACCCCTCCACTTT. Drawing the rest from reference TRBV28 and TRBJ1-6, the complete variable domain is DVKVTQSSRYLVKRTGEKVFLECVQDMDHENMFWYRQDPGLGLRLIYFSYDVKMKEKGDIPEGYSVSREKKERFSLILESASTNQTSMYLCASSFYRPINSPLHFGNGTRLTVT.

In this sample, this clonotype turned up many times. The chain carries TRBV12-3 or TRBV12-4 and TRBJ1-1; tentatively, D is TRBD1 (5 bases). This CDR3 spans 14 amino acids. Trimming cost V 7 bases and J 3 bases, with 15 bases left between them. The CDR3 is CASTRAGKDTEAFF. In DNA, the CDR3 is TGTGCCAGCACCCGGGCAGGGAAGGACACTGAAGCTTTCTTT.

Details on this clonotype: A clone one base away is much larger, so this may be a read error. This sequence joins TRBV12-5 and TRBJ1-1, with TRBD1 as a possible D gene (5 bases). This CDR3 comprises 14 residues. Germline V gene sequence: CDR1 LGHNT, CDR2 FRNRAP. V lost 6 bases and J 5 bases, leaving 16 bases between the germline ends. The CDR3 DNA follows: TGTGCTAGTGGCCGAACGACCGGGGGGACTGAAGCTTTCTTT. Its translation is CASGRTTGGTEAFF. The variable domain in full, completed from reference TRBV12-5 and TRBJ1-1, reads DARVTQTPRHKVTEMGQEVTMRCQPILGHNTVFWYRQTMMQGLELLAYFRNRAPLDDSGMPKDRFSAEMPDATLATLKIQPSEPRDSAVYFCASGRTTGGTEAFFGQGTRLTVV.

This clonotype occurred a few times. The CDR3 nucleotides read TGTGCCAGCAGTGTGACAGGGGGTTTGACTGAAGCTTTCTTT. This translates into CASSVTGGLTEAFF. V and J are TRBV28 and TRBJ1-1, with TRBD1 matching over 9 bases. Germline V gives CDR1 MDHEN, CDR2 SYDVKM. This CDR3 has 14 residues. After removal of 5 bases from V and 5 bases from J, the junction contained 6 bases not matched to a gene.

The chain carries TRBV2 and TRBJ2-5; D tentatively fits TRBD1 or TRBD2 (5 bases each). CDR1 and CDR2 (germline): SNHLY, FYNNEI. The germline V and J ends were trimmed by 0 bases and 4 bases, with 15 bases remaining between them. The CDR3 runs 16 residues. The CDR3 is CASSEAREGQTETQYF. The CDR3 DNA follows: TGTGCCAGCAGTGAAGCGCGTGAGGGGCAGACAGAGACCCAGTACTTC.

The CDR3 loop is CASSSGQGTPQETQYF. CDR3 nucleotide sequence: TGTGCCAGCAGCTCGGGACAGGGGACTCCCCAAGAGACCCAGTACTTC. V gene TRBV7-3 combines with J gene TRBJ2-5; 10 bases map to TRBD1. The CDR3 consists of 16 residues. Germline values: CDR1 SGHTA, CDR2 FQGTGA. V gave up 4 bases and J gave up 1 base; unmatched junction bases: 6. The variable domain in full, completed from reference TRBV7-3 and TRBJ2-5, reads GAGVSQTPSNKVTEKGKYVELRCDPISGHTALYWYRQSLGQGPEFLIYFQGTGAADDSGLPNDRFFAVRPEGSVSTLKIQRTERGDSAVYLCASSSGQGTPQETQYFGPGTRLLVL.

This clonotype has at least ten counts. The chain carries TRBV20-1 and TRBJ2-1; 14 positions agree with TRBD2. The CDR3 is made up of 15 amino acids. Trimming removed 3 bases from V and 8 bases from J; junction bases left unmatched: 6. From germline, CDR1 is DFQATT and CDR2 SNEGSKA (reference sequence). The CDR3 DNA follows: TGCAGTGCTAGGGTGGGGACTAGCGGGAGTGATGAGCAGTTCTTC. Translation gives CSARVGTSGSDEQFF.

The gene calls are TRBV5-1 and TRBJ1-6; D remains ambiguous. This CDR3 spans 13 amino acids. The V end was cut by 0 bases, the J end by 7 bases, with 5 bases between. Germline V gene sequence: CDR1 SGHRS, CDR2 YFSETQ. CDR3 residues: CASSLGANSPLHF. Here the CDR3 DNA reads TGCGCCAGCAGCTTGGGGGCGAATTCACCCCTCCACTTT.

The chain couples TRBV28 to TRBJ2-7; D possibly corresponds to TRBD1 (5 bases). Germline V lookup: CDR1 MDHEN, CDR2 SYDVKM. V shed 5 bases and J shed 5 bases, with 19 bases lying between them. This CDR3 comprises 15 residues. The CDR3 region has the DNA TGTGCCAGCAGTCCATTACCCAACAGGCAAGACGAGCAGTACTTC. It translates to CASSPLPNRQDEQYF.

The rearrangement links TRBV7-9 to TRBJ1-5, with TRBD1 matching 7 bases. The CDR3 runs 14 residues. CDR1 SEHNR and CDR2 FQNEAQ come from the germline V gene (reference sequence). V was clipped by 3 bases and J by 2 bases; unmatched bases: 1. The CDR3 reads CASSFGQGNQPQHF. CDR3 DNA: TGTGCCAGCAGCTTTGGACAGGGCAATCAGCCCCAGCATTTT.

The sample holds a few counts of this clonotype. The chain uses TRBV24-1 and TRBJ2-7; 8 bases map to TRBD2. Germline V gene data show CDR1 as KGHDR and CDR2 as SFDVKD. V shed 4 bases, J shed 7 bases, and the junction held 11 bases outside the gene matches. CDR3 length: 15 residues. The CDR3 DNA is TGTGCCACCAGTGACCCATCCGGGAGGGCCAGTGAGCAGTACTTC. It codes for CATSDPSGRASEQYF.

This chain joins TRBV6-1 and TRBJ2-2; unclear D gene. This CDR3 comprises 13 residues. The germline gives CDR1 MNHNS, CDR2 SASEGT. V dropped 10 bases and J dropped 0 bases, with 9 bases sitting between them. The CDR3 bases are TGTGCCACGGGCATATCGAACACCGGGGAGCTGTTTTTT. This gives the protein CATGISNTGELFF.

This clonotype was observed many times. The J gene is TRBJ1-4, the V gene TRBV7-9, with a possible D match to TRBD1 (5 bases). CDR3 length equals 14 residues. Between the trimmed V and J ends, which lost 5 bases and 7 bases, there was a span of 14 bases. The V gene's germline CDR1 is SEHNR and CDR2 FQNEAQ (reference sequence). The CDR3 DNA follows: TGTGCCAGCAGCACCGACATGGGGGGTGAAAAACTGTTTTTT. This encodes CASSTDMGGEKLFF.

In its sample, this clonotype was seen many times. This chain uses TRBV6-2 or TRBV6-3 with TRBJ2-7; no clear D. CDR1 and CDR2 from the germline V gene are MNHEY and SVGEGT. V gave up 0 bases and J gave up 3 bases, with 3 bases separating them. CDR3 length equals 12 residues. CDR3 nucleotides: TGTGCCAGCAGTTACTCCCACTACGAGCAGTACTTC. Translating it yields CASSYSHYEQYF.

This sequence joins TRBV6-2 or TRBV6-3 and TRBJ1-1, with TRBD1 matching over 11 bases. The germline gives CDR1 MNHEY, CDR2 SVGEGT. The CDR3 runs to 14 residues. V was pared by 4 bases and J by 7 bases, with 5 bases of the junction left unmatched. Written as DNA, the CDR3 is TGTGCCAGCAGTTCCCCCGGGACAGGGGGTGAAGCTTTCTTT. Translation gives CASSSPGTGGEAFF.